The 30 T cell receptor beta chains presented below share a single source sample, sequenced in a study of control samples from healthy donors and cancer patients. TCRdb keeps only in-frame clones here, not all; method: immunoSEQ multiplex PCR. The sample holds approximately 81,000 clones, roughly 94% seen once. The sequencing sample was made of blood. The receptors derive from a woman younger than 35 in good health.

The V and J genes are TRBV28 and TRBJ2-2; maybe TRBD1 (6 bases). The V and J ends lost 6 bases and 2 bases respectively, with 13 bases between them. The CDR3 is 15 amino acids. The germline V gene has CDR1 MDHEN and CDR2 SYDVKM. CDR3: CASSWTVLNTGELFF. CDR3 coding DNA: TGTGCCAGCAGCTGGACAGTCCTTAACACCGGGGAGCTGTTTTTT.

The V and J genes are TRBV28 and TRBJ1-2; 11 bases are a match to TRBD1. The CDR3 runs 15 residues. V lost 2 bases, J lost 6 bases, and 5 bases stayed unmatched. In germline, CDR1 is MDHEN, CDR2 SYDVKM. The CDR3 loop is CASSLPWTGGNGYTF. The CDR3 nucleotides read TGTGCCAGCAGTTTACCCTGGACAGGGGGCAATGGCTACACCTTC.

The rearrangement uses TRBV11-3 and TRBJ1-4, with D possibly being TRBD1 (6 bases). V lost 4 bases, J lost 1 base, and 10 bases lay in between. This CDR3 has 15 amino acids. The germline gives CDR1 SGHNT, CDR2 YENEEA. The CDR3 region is CASSSGGGTNEKLFF. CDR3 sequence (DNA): TGTGCCAGCAGCTCGGGAGGGGGAACTAATGAAAAACTGTTTTTT.

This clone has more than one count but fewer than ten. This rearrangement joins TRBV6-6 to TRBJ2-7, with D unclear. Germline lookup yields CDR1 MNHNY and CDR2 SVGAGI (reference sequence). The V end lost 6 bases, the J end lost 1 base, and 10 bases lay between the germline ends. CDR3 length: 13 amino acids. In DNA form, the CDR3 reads TGTGCCAGCAGACTACGAGATTCCTACGAGCAGTACTTC. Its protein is CASRLRDSYEQYF.

The CDR3 DNA is TGTGCCAGCAGCTGGGACAGGGCGGCTGAAGCTTTCTTT. This translates into CASSWDRAAEAFF. The rearrangement joins TRBV5-6 to TRBJ1-1; 9 bases are shared with TRBD1. CDR1 and CDR2 from the germline V gene are SGHDT and YYEEEE. The CDR3 is 13 amino acids. V lost 3 bases, J lost 6 bases, and 3 bases stayed unmatched.

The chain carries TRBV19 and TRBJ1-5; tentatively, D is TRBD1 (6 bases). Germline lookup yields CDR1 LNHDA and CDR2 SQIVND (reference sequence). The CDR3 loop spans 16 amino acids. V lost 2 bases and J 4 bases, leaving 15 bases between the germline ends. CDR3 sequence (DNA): TGTGCCAGTAGTATATTACAGGGCGGAGGTAATCAGCCCCAGCATTTT. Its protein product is CASSILQGGGNQPQHF. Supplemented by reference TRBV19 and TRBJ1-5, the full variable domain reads DGGITQSPKYLFRKEGQNVTLSCEQNLNHDAMYWYRQDPGQGLRLIYYSQIVNDFQKGDIAEGYSVSREKKESFPLTVTSAQKNPTAFYLCASSILQGGGNQPQHFGDGTRLSIL.

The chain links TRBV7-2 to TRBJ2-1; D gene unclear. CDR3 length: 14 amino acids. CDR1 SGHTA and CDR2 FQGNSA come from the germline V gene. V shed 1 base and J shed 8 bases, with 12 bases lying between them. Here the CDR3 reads CASSLVTPGDEQFF. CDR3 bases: TGTGCCAGCAGCTTAGTAACGCCCGGCGATGAGCAGTTCTTC.

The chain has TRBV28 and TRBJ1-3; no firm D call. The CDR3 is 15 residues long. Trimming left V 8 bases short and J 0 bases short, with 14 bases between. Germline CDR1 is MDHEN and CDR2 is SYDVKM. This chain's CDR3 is CASGRVTSSGNTIYF. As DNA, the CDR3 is TGTGCCAGCGGGCGGGTGACCTCCTCTGGAAACACCATATATTTT.

The CDR3 sequence is CASSPYMNTEAFF. Written as DNA, the CDR3 is TGTGCCAGCAGTCCATACATGAACACTGAAGCTTTCTTT. The chain couples TRBV28 to TRBJ1-1; D gene unclear. V was cut by 5 bases and J by 0 bases, with 7 bases left in between. Germline V gives CDR1 MDHEN, CDR2 SYDVKM. This CDR3 has 13 residues.

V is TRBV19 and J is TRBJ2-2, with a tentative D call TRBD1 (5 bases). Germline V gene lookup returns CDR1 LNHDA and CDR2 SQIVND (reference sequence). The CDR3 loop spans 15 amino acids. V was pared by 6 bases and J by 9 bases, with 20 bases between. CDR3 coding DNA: TGTGCCAGTAGCCCCCTAGGAGCTCCAGGGAGGGAGCTGTTTTTT. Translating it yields CASSPLGAPGRELFF.

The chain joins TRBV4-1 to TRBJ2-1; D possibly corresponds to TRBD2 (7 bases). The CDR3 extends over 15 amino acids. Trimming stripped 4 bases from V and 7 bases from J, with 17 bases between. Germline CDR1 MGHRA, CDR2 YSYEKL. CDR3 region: CASSLPGGPGNEQFF. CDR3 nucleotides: TGCGCCAGCAGCCTCCCCGGGGGGCCGGGGAATGAGCAGTTCTTC.

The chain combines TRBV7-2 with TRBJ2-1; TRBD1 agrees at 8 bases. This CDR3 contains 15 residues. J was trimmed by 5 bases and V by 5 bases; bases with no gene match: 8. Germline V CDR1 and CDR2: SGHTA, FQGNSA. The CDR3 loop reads CASSPRTGWNNEQFF. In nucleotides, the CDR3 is TGTGCCAGCAGCCCGCGGACAGGGTGGAACAATGAGCAGTTCTTC.

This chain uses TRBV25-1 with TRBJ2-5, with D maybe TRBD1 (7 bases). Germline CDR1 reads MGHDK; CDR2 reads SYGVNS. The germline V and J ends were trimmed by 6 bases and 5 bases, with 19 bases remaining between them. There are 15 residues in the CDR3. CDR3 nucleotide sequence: TGTGCCAGCAGCCTCCAGGGGGGATTTGTGGAGACCCAGTACTTC. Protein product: CASSLQGGFVETQYF.

The CDR3 reads CASSEVDPGLARYEQYF. CDR3 sequence (DNA): TGTGCCAGCAGTGAAGTGGATCCGGGACTAGCACGCTACGAGCAGTACTTC. The gene calls are TRBV25-1 and TRBJ2-7, with 9 bases matching TRBD2. Unmatched junction bases numbered 11, after V lost 2 bases and J lost 3 bases. This CDR3 comprises 17 residues. CDR1 MGHDK and CDR2 SYGVNS come from the germline V gene.

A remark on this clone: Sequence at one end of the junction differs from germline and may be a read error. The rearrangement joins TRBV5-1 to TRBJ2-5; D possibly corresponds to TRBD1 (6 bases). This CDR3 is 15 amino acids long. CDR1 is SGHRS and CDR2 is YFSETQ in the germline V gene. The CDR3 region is CASSLVSLGQEAQYF. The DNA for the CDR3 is TGCGCCAGCAGCTTGGTTTCGCTGGGACAAGAGGCCCAGTACTTC.

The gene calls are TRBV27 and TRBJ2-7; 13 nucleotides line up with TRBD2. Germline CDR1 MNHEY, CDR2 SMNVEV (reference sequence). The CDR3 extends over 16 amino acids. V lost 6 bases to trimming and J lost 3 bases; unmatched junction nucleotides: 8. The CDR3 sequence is CASRPAGTSGNYEQYF. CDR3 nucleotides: TGTGCCAGCAGGCCCGCCGGGACTAGCGGGAACTACGAGCAGTACTTC.

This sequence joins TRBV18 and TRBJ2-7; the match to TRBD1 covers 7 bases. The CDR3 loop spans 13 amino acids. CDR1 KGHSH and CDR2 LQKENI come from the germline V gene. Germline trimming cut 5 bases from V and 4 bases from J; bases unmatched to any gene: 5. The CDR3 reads CASSGGQVYEQYF. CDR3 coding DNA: TGTGCCAGCTCAGGAGGACAGGTTTACGAGCAGTACTTC.

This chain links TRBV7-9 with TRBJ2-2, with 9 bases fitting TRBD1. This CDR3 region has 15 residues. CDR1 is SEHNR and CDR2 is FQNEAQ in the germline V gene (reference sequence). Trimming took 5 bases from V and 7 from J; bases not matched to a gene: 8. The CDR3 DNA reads TGTGCCAGCAGCCGAACAGGGGGCGACGACGGGGAGCTGTTTTTT. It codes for CASSRTGGDDGELFF. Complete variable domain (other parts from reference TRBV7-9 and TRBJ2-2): DTGVSQNPRHKITKRGQNVTFRCDPISEHNRLYWYRQTLGQGPEFLTYFQNEAQLEKSRLLSDRFSAERPKGSFSTLEIQRTEQGDSAMYLCASSRTGGDDGELFFGEGSRLTVL.

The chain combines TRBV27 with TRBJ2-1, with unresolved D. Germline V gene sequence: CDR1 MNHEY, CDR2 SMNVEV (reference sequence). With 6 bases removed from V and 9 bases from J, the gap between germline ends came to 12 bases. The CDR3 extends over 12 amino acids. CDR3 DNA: TGTGCCAGCAGCCGTGGGTTGGGTGAGCAGTTCTTC. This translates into CASSRGLGEQFF.

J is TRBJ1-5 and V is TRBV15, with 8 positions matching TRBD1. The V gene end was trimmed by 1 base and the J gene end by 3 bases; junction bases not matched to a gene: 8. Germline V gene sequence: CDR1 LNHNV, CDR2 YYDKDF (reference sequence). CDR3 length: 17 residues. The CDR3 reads CATSRVRQGSANQPQHF. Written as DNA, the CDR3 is TGTGCCACCAGCAGAGTCCGACAGGGGTCGGCCAATCAGCCCCAGCATTTT.

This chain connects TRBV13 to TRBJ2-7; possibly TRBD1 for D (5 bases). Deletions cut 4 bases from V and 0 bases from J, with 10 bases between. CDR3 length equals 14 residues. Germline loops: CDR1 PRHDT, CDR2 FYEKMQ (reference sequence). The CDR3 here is CASSSGGASYEQYF. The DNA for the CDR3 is TGTGCCAGCAGCTCCGGTGGGGCCTCCTACGAGCAGTACTTC.

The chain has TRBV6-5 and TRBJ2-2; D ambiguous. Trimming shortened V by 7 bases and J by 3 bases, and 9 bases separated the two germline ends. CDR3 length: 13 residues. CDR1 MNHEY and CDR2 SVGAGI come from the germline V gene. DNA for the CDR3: TGTGCCAGCACCCCGGCCTACACCGGGGAGCTGTTTTTT. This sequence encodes CASTPAYTGELFF.

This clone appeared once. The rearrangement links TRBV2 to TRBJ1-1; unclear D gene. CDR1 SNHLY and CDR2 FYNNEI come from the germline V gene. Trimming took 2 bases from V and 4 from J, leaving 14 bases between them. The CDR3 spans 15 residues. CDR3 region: CASSELEGRSTEAFF. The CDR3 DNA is TGTGCCAGCAGTGAATTGGAAGGTAGGAGCACTGAAGCTTTCTTT. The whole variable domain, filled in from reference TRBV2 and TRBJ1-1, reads EPEVTQTPSHQVTQMGQEVILRCVPISNHLYFYWYRQILGQKVEFLVSFYNNEISEKSEIFDDQFSVERPDGSNFTLKIRSTKLEDSAMYFCASSELEGRSTEAFFGQGTRLTVV.

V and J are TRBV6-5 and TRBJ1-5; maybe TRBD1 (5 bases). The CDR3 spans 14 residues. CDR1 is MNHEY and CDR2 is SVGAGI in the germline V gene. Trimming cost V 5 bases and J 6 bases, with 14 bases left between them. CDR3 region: CASSTRVQGQPQHF. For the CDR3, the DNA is TGTGCCAGCAGTACAAGGGTTCAGGGTCAGCCCCAGCATTTT.

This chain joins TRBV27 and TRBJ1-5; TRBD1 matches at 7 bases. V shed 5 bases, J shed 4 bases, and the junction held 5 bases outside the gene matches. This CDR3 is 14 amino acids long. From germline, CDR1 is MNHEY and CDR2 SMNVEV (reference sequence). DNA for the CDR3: TGTGCCAGCAGTCTCAGGGGGATTAATCAGCCCCAGCATTTT. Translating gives CASSLRGINQPQHF.

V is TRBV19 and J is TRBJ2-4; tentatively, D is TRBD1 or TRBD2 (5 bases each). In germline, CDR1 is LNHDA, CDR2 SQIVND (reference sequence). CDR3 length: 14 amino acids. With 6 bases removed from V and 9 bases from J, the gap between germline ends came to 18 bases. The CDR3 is CASRSGTRGAIQYF. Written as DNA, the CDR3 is TGTGCCAGTAGATCCGGGACCAGAGGGGCCATTCAGTACTTC. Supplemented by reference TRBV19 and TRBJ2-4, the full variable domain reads DGGITQSPKYLFRKEGQNVTLSCEQNLNHDAMYWYRQDPGQGLRLIYYSQIVNDFQKGDIAEGYSVSREKKESFPLTVTSAQKNPTAFYLCASRSGTRGAIQYFGAGTRLSVL.

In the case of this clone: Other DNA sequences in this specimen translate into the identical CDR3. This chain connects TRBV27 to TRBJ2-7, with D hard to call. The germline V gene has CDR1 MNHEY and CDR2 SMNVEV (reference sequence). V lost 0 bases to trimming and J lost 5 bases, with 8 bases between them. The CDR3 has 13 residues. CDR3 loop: CASSLSGRHEQYF. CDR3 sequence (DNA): TGTGCCAGCAGTTTATCTGGGCGTCACGAGCAGTACTTC.

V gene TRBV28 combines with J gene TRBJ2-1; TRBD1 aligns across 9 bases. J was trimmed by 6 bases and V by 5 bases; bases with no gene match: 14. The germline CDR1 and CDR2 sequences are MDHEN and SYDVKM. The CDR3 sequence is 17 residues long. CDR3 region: CASSTTWGDRVRNEQFF. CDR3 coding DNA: TGTGCCAGCAGTACTACGTGGGGGGACAGGGTGCGCAATGAGCAGTTCTTC.

The CDR3 protein is CASSLDGYSNQPQHF. The CDR3 bases are TGTGCCAGCAGCTTGGACGGCTATAGCAATCAGCCCCAGCATTTT. V usage is TRBV7-2 and J usage is TRBJ1-5; unclear D gene. From germline, CDR1 is SGHTA and CDR2 FQGNSA. V lost 3 bases and J lost 0, with 9 bases in between. The CDR3 totals 15 residues.

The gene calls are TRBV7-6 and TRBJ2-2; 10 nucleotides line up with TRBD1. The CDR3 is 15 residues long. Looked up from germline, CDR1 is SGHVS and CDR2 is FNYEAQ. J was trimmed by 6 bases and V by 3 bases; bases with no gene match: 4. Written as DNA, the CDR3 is TGTGCCAGCAGCTTCGGGACAGGGGTAGCCGGGGAGCTGTTTTTT. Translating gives CASSFGTGVAGELFF.